This TCR beta chain was found in a study of T cells expressing NK-cell markers (TCRdb year 2020). Background on the whole study: In sorted CD3+CD56+NKG2C+, CD3+CD56+NKG2C- and CD3+CD56-NKG2C+ T-cell subsets from about eight donors, TCR beta-chain repertoires were profiled. Of the eight sequenced donors, seven were found to be HCMV-seropositive and one was found to be HCMV-seronegative. The study sequenced eight donors, all healthy volunteers chosen at random: three men and five women. Sequencing of the libraries produced 2 x 150 bp reads on Illumina HiSeq 2000/2500, MiSeq or NextSeq.

For this clonotype: No cognate antigen has been identified for it.

The paper's findings and limits, for the study overall: In about six donors, the dominant CD3+CD56+NKG2C+ clonotypes were found to rank among the top 10 CD8+ clonotypes and to make up about 1.0-7.0% of CD8+ T cells. It remained unclear whether the expanded NKG2C-expressing T cell clones were specific for HCMV antigens. Those dominant clonotypes were again the most abundant among CD3+CD56-NKG2C+ cells in a few donors, at about 28.3-60.1%.

Measured from the cysteine to the phenylalanine, the CDR3 is 16 residues long. There is no recorded DNA. Sequencing was performed on an Illumina HiSeq 2000. 5'RACE template switching, by which a universal primer site and unique molecular identifiers were added, was used to make TCR beta cDNA libraries. cDNA synthesis was primed from the TCR beta constant segment and was followed by two successive PCR amplification steps. The authors' pipeline ran thus. MIGEC handled demultiplexing of the reads and grouping by UMI, while MiTCR was used to assemble and quantify clonotypes. To remove erroneous sequences, TCR cDNA sequences were retained only when supported by two or more reads. Downstream repertoire analysis used the tcR package, and clonotypes were matched across fractions by CDR3 nucleotide sequence plus V segment. Antigen specificity was annotated against VDJdb with VDJmatch, allowing one amino acid substitution in CDR3. TCRdb reprocessed the reads and provides one entry for every CDR3 protein sequence; no DNA is given. Here the V and J calls rest on TCRdb's processing, not on the authors' analysis. The sample table on file contains fewer than 550,000 distinct CDR3 sequences. The top ten constitute 1.4% of the sample.

A commercial ELISA kit detecting HCMV-specific IgG in serum was used to determine HCMV serostatus. Ficoll density gradient centrifugation was used to isolate peripheral blood mononuclear cells from blood. The source is a woman aged 50 to 65 in good health. Donor details come from another sample of the same person, matched by shared clones. The sequencing input was blood T cells: a sorted CD56 or NKG2C T cell subset, CD4+ or CD8+ T cells, or bulk PBMC T cells (not recorded which). The sequence links TRBV12-3 or TRBV12-4 to TRBJ1-5. The CDR3 reads as follows: CASSLRSVDSNQPQHF.